These 32 T cell receptor beta chains came from one sample sequenced in a study of TIL therapy for anti-PD-1-resistant metastatic lung cancer. The immunoSEQ assay was v3. Clones were sequenced by immunoSEQ multiplex PCR, and TCRdb holds only the in-frame ones, with some missing. Of roughly 54,000 clones listed, about nine tenths are singletons. The time point here: pre-treatment sample, taken before nivolumab and TIL therapy. Sequenced material: blood, taken at baseline. The source is a person between 25 and 79 years old with non-small cell lung cancer.

The V and J genes are TRBV7-2 and TRBJ2-4; D may be TRBD2 (7 bases). CDR1 and CDR2 from the germline V gene are SGHTA and FQGNSA. The CDR3 sequence is 16 residues long. Trimming stripped 2 bases from V and 6 bases from J, with 17 bases between. CDR3 DNA sequence: TGTGCCAGCAGCTTAAATCCGGCGGGGGCCGGAAACATTCAGTACTTC. It translates to CASSLNPAGAGNIQYF.

J is TRBJ2-7 and V is TRBV3-1 (or the pseudogene TRBV3-2), with 10 bases aligning to TRBD2. The V gene's germline CDR1 is LGHDT and CDR2 YNNKEL (reference sequence). This CDR3 contains 19 residues. J lost 2 bases, V lost 0 bases, and 13 bases had no gene match. As DNA, the CDR3 is TGTGCCAGCAGCCAAGATAGAGCCCCTAGCGGGAGAAACCCCTACGAGCAGTACTTC. It is translated as CASSQDRAPSGRNPYEQYF.

The genes are TRBV3-1 (or the pseudogene TRBV3-2) and TRBJ2-7; perhaps TRBD2 as D (5 bases). This CDR3 is built from 13 residues. Between the trimmed V and J ends, which lost 4 bases and 7 bases, there was a span of 14 bases. Germline assignment: CDR1 LGHDT and CDR2 YNNKEL (reference sequence). CDR3 in amino acids: CASSRTPAGEQYF. The CDR3, as DNA: TGTGCCAGCAGCCGGACCCCTGCGGGTGAGCAGTACTTC.

This rearrangement joins TRBV6-6 to TRBJ1-5; 8 bases are shared with TRBD1. Trimming at V came to 5 bases and at J to 4 bases, leaving 4 bases not matched to a gene. The germline V gene encodes CDR1 MNHNY and CDR2 SVGAGI (reference sequence). The CDR3 contains 14 residues. CDR3 residues: CASSAGGGNQPQHF. In nucleotides, the CDR3 is TGTGCCAGCAGTGCAGGGGGCGGGAATCAGCCCCAGCATTTT.

The genes are TRBV5-1 and TRBJ2-3; 10 bases match TRBD2. With V trimmed by 4 bases and J by 2 bases, 13 bases remained unmatched. The CDR3 length is 18 residues. CDR1 is SGHRS and CDR2 is YFSETQ in the germline V gene. The CDR3 nucleotides read TGCGCCAGCAGCATTATTAGCGGGAGGCCCAAACCCACAGATACGCAGTATTTT. Protein sequence: CASSIISGRPKPTDTQYF.

V and J are TRBV27 and TRBJ2-3; perhaps TRBD2 as D (6 bases). Trimming left V 5 bases short and J 5 bases short, with 11 bases between. CDR1 and CDR2 (germline): MNHEY, SMNVEV (reference sequence). The CDR3 loop spans 13 amino acids. The CDR3 region is CASSNGGLDTQYF. The CDR3 DNA reads TGTGCCAGCAGTAACGGGGGACTAGATACGCAGTATTTT.

The rearrangement joins TRBV23-1 to TRBJ1-1; D is possibly TRBD1 (5 bases). TRBV23-1 is labeled an ORF, and its function is uncertain. Trimming removed 2 bases from V and 4 bases from J, with 26 bases in between. This CDR3 comprises 19 residues. The DNA of the CDR3 is TGCGCCAGCAGTCAAAGGGACCAGAGAACTACCGGGGTTTGCACTGAAGCTTTCTTT. Protein sequence: CASSQRDQRTTGVCTEAFF.

The CDR3 DNA reads TGTGCCAGCAGCTCCGGGACTCTCCAGTATTTT. Translating gives CASSSGTLQYF. The rearrangement uses TRBV11-3 and TRBJ2-3; tentative D call: TRBD2 (6 bases). Deletions cut 4 bases from V and 12 bases from J, with 11 bases between. The CDR3 loop spans 11 amino acids. CDR1 is SGHNT and CDR2 is YENEEA in the germline V gene.

The CDR3 sequence: CASSPRGISTDTQYF. The CDR3 DNA is TGTGCCAGCAGCCCCCGTGGCATCAGCACAGATACGCAGTATTTT. V and J are TRBV3-1 (or the pseudogene TRBV3-2) and TRBJ2-3, with D hard to call. Between the trimmed V and J ends, which lost 4 bases and 0 bases, there was a span of 11 bases. Germline CDR1 LGHDT, CDR2 YNNKEL (reference sequence). The CDR3 totals 15 residues.

The chain employs TRBV7-9 and TRBJ2-1; 14 positions match TRBD2. This CDR3 is built from 14 residues. V was pared by 8 bases and J by 7 bases, with 4 bases of the junction left unmatched. CDR1 SEHNR and CDR2 FQNEAQ come from the germline V gene (reference sequence). In nucleotides, the CDR3 is TGTGCCAGCGGGGGACTAGCGGGAGCGAATGAGCAGTTCTTC. It codes for CASGGLAGANEQFF.

The genes are TRBV10-3 and TRBJ2-4; a possible D gene is TRBD1 (6 bases). V shed 2 bases and J shed 8 bases, with 13 bases lying between them. CDR1 ENHRY and CDR2 SYGVKD come from the germline V gene. The CDR3 consists of 14 residues. Written as DNA, the CDR3 is TGTGCCATCAGTGAGAAGGGGGACATCGACATTCAGTACTTC. Its translation is CAISEKGDIDIQYF.

The V and J genes are TRBV25-1 and TRBJ1-1; D might be TRBD1 (6 bases). The V end lost 3 bases, the J end lost 9 bases, and 11 bases lay between the germline ends. Germline CDR1 and CDR2: MGHDK and SYGVNS. CDR3 length equals 12 residues. DNA for the CDR3: TGTGCCAGCAGTGACAGGGGCCATAAAGCTTTCTTT. Amino acid sequence: CASSDRGHKAFF.

This chain links TRBV6-5 with TRBJ1-1, with TRBD1 as a possible D gene (6 bases). V gave up 5 bases and J gave up 2 bases, with 15 bases separating them. This CDR3 is built from 15 residues. Germline V gene sequence: CDR1 MNHEY, CDR2 SVGAGI. The chain's CDR3 is CASSPRTDPNTEAFF. The CDR3 DNA follows: TGTGCCAGCAGTCCCCGGACAGACCCTAACACTGAAGCTTTCTTT.

V and J are TRBV9 and TRBJ2-1; 11 nucleotides match TRBD2. The length of the CDR3 is 15 residues. Germline assignment: CDR1 SGDLS and CDR2 YYNGEE. The trim removed 3 bases at V and 4 bases at J, leaving 3 bases unmatched. CDR3 region: CASSETSGAYNEQFF. The CDR3 nucleotides are TGTGCCAGCAGCGAGACTAGCGGGGCTTACAATGAGCAGTTCTTC.

The chain employs TRBV6-5 and TRBJ1-1, with a weak D call TRBD1 (6 bases). The CDR3 covers 16 residues. The germline V and J ends were trimmed by 1 base and 0 bases, with 12 bases remaining between them. The germline gives CDR1 MNHEY, CDR2 SVGAGI. CDR3 amino acids: CASSYLFTGMNTEAFF. In nucleotides, the CDR3 is TGTGCCAGCAGTTACTTATTTACAGGGATGAACACTGAAGCTTTCTTT.

This clone was seen once. In nucleotides, the CDR3 is TGTGCCAGCAGCAGGCAGGGCACTGAAGCTTTCTTT. Its protein is CASSRQGTEAFF. J is TRBJ1-1 and V is TRBV13; possibly TRBD1 for D (5 bases). This CDR3 has 12 amino acids. V shed 5 bases and J shed 4 bases, with 8 bases lying between them. Germline values: CDR1 PRHDT, CDR2 FYEKMQ (reference sequence).

This clone occurred a few times. This chain uses TRBV6-5 with TRBJ1-6; D remains ambiguous. This CDR3 region has 14 residues. V lost 6 bases and J 0 bases, leaving 6 bases between the germline ends. Germline CDR1 reads MNHEY; CDR2 reads SVGAGI. Here the CDR3 DNA reads TGTGCCAGCAGCAGGAGCTCCTATAATTCACCCCTCCACTTT. Translating gives CASSRSSYNSPLHF.

This clone occurred once. This sequence joins TRBV28 and TRBJ2-5; D not certain. V was trimmed by 3 bases and J by 5 bases, leaving 16 bases between them. This CDR3 contains 15 residues. Germline assignment: CDR1 MDHEN and CDR2 SYDVKM. CDR3 residues: CASSFEAGPWETQYF. The CDR3 coding sequence is TGTGCCAGCAGTTTTGAGGCAGGACCTTGGGAGACCCAGTACTTC.

This chain joins TRBV6-5 and TRBJ2-7, with a weak D call TRBD1 (6 bases). Germline V CDR1 and CDR2: MNHEY, SVGAGI. Between the trimmed V and J ends, which lost 6 bases and 2 bases, there was a span of 17 bases. This CDR3 comprises 15 residues. DNA for the CDR3: TGTGCCAGCAGCCCCGCCGGGACACCCACCTACGAGCAGTACTTC. Translating it yields CASSPAGTPTYEQYF.

The gene calls are TRBV5-5 and TRBJ2-7; 7 nucleotides agree with TRBD1. Trimming took 0 bases from V and 3 from J; bases not matched to a gene: 12. CDR1 is SGHKS and CDR2 is YYEKEE in the germline V gene (reference sequence). The CDR3 is 17 amino acids. Written as DNA, the CDR3 is TGTGCCAGCAGCTTGGGAATCCGGGACAGTCCGGTCTACGAGCAGTACTTC. Its translation is CASSLGIRDSPVYEQYF.

The chain joins TRBV2 to TRBJ1-2; 10 nucleotides align to TRBD1. V was pared by 10 bases and J by 11 bases, with 10 bases of the junction left unmatched. CDR1 is SNHLY, CDR2 FYNNEI, per germline. The CDR3 runs to 12 residues. The CDR3 DNA follows: TGTGCCACCGCTGGGACAGGGGAGTTATACACCTTC. Its protein product is CATAGTGELYTF.

The chain is built from TRBV27 and TRBJ1-1; 9 nucleotides line up with TRBD1. Trimming took 6 bases from V and 3 from J; bases not matched to a gene: 5. Germline assignment: CDR1 MNHEY and CDR2 SMNVEV (reference sequence). The CDR3 is 14 amino acids. The CDR3 is CASSLGTGYTEAFF. CDR3 DNA: TGTGCCAGCAGCCTCGGGACAGGGTACACTGAAGCTTTCTTT.

To note about this clone: This specimen includes other DNA sequences encoding the same CDR3. The rearrangement uses TRBV5-1 and TRBJ1-2; 9 nucleotides align to TRBD1. The J segment lost 0 bases and the V segment lost 1 base, leaving 1 base of the junction unmatched. Germline assignment: CDR1 SGHRS and CDR2 YFSETQ. The CDR3 runs to 15 residues. The CDR3 DNA follows: TGCGCCAGCAGCTTGACAGGGGGCGCTAACTATGGCTACACCTTC. Its translation: CASSLTGGANYGYTF.

This chain joins TRBV19 and TRBJ2-1; TRBD2 matches 13 bases. V lost 3 bases and J lost 1; bases outside the gene matches: 0. This CDR3 comprises 16 residues. The germline CDR1 and CDR2 sequences are LNHDA and SQIVND (reference sequence). The CDR3 reads CASSMGLAGSYNEQFF. The CDR3 DNA follows: TGTGCCAGTAGTATGGGACTAGCGGGGTCCTACAATGAGCAGTTCTTC.

This chain joins TRBV5-1 and TRBJ1-1, with no clear D. V lost 4 bases, J lost 0 bases, and 10 bases lay in between. This CDR3 comprises 14 residues. Germline CDR1 reads SGHRS; CDR2 reads YFSETQ. The CDR3 here is CASSTGVMNTEAFF. The CDR3 DNA reads TGCGCCAGCAGCACGGGAGTCATGAACACTGAAGCTTTCTTT.

The chain carries TRBV24-1 and TRBJ2-3; TRBD1 or TRBD2 may be the D gene (5 bases each). V was cut by 9 bases and J by 2 bases, with 11 bases left in between. From germline, CDR1 is KGHDR and CDR2 SFDVKD. The CDR3 runs 13 residues. The CDR3 region is CATGGWNTDTQYF. CDR3 DNA: TGTGCCACCGGGGGTTGGAACACAGATACGCAGTATTTT.

V and J are TRBV12-5 and TRBJ1-5, with D perhaps TRBD1 (6 bases). V lost 2 bases, J lost 0 bases, and 20 bases lay in between. The V gene's germline CDR1 is LGHNT and CDR2 FRNRAP. The CDR3 consists of 19 residues. The CDR3 region is CASGLSRGAGVNSNQPQHF. CDR3 in DNA: TGTGCTAGTGGTTTGAGTCGGGGGGCTGGGGTAAATAGCAATCAGCCCCAGCATTTT.

This clone was picked up a small number of times. This chain joins TRBV6-1 and TRBJ1-5; no firm D call. V was trimmed by 2 bases and J by 1 base, leaving 3 bases between them. The CDR3 runs to 13 residues. The germline gives CDR1 MNHNS, CDR2 SASEGT. The CDR3 loop is CASSELSNQPQHF. The CDR3 DNA sequence: TGTGCCAGCAGTGAACTCAGCAATCAGCCCCAGCATTTT.

This clone came up once. This rearrangement joins TRBV7-3 to TRBJ2-1, with 8 bases identical to TRBD2. The germline CDR1 and CDR2 sequences are SGHTA and FQGTGA. The V segment lost 6 bases and the J segment 4 bases; nucleotides outside the gene matches: 14. CDR3 length: 17 residues. The CDR3 protein is CASSQSLAGFGYNEQFF. DNA for the CDR3: TGTGCCAGCAGTCAGTCTCTAGCGGGTTTCGGGTACAATGAGCAGTTCTTC.

The V call is TRBV18, the J call TRBJ2-3, with D possibly TRBD2 on 5 matching bases. Trimming took off 3 bases at V and 2 bases at J, with 9 bases between the two ends. Looked up from germline, CDR1 is KGHSH and CDR2 is LQKENI. There are 14 residues in the CDR3. The CDR3 reads CASSPLRATDTQYF. DNA of the CDR3: TGTGCCAGCTCACCCTTGAGGGCCACAGATACGCAGTATTTT.

This sequence joins TRBV27 and TRBJ2-7; 7 bases match TRBD2. Germline CDR1 is MNHEY and CDR2 is SMNVEV (reference sequence). The CDR3 loop spans 13 amino acids. The J segment lost 2 bases and the V segment lost 3 bases, leaving 1 base of the junction unmatched. The CDR3 bases are TGTGCCAGCAGTTTGGGGACTACCTACGAGCAGTACTTC. Amino acids: CASSLGTTYEQYF.

The V call is TRBV27, the J call TRBJ2-7; D uncertain. V lost 7 bases, J lost 0 bases, and 16 bases lay in between. The CDR3 runs to 15 residues. Germline V gives CDR1 MNHEY, CDR2 SMNVEV (reference sequence). The CDR3 spells CASTPFQSSSYEQYF. In nucleotides, the CDR3 is TGTGCCAGCACTCCTTTCCAGTCGAGCTCCTACGAGCAGTACTTC.